This is a list of T cell receptor beta chains from one sample in a study of metastatic and nonmetastatic thyroid tumors. MiXCR was used by TCRdb to re-call the PCR reads. The profile shows 5,500 to 7,000 clones, more than 15% of them singletons. Specimen: tumor tissue. These receptors came from a male donor with papillary thyroid cancer or a benign thyroid nodule (not recorded which). Some clones in this sample may be carry-over from other donors' samples. Both conserved end residues are part of each CDR3. Fields, in order: clone size, D gene, V gene, J gene, CDR3 protein, CDR3 DNA. A D gene is named only where the DNA matches it firmly. Clone size is stated in some rows and not others, as once, few, many or a class when expanded.

>few|NA|TRBV27|TRBJ1-6
CASSLTETNSPLHF
TGTGCCAGCAGTCTCACAGAAACCAATTCACCCCTCCACTTT
>NA|NA|TRBV11-2|TRBJ2-7
CASSSGQCHEQYF
TGTGCCAGCAGCTCAGGACAGTGCCACGAGCAGTACTTC
>medium-sized|TRBD1|TRBV11-3|TRBJ1-1
CASSVKGGGLLNTEAFF
TGTGCCAGCAGCGTTAAAGGAGGGGGCCTCTTGAACACTGAAGCTTTCTTT
>medium-sized|TRBD1|TRBV20-1|TRBJ2-7
CSANPDRGHSYEQYF
TGCAGTGCTAACCCGGACAGGGGGCACTCCTACGAGCAGTACTTC
>few|TRBD2|TRBV28|TRBJ2-7
CATSSPGGLAGGPGEQYF
TGTGCCACCTCCTCGCCGGGGGGACTAGCGGGAGGGCCGGGCGAGCAGTACTTC
>few|NA|TRBV4-1|TRBJ1-5
CASSQDGRRSGNQPQHF
TGCGCCAGCAGCCAAGATGGGCGCCGAAGTGGCAATCAGCCCCAGCATTTT
>many|NA|TRBV5-4|TRBJ2-7
CASSLDRAGYEQYF
TGTGCCAGCAGCTTGGATAGGGCGGGCTACGAGCAGTACTTC
>medium-sized|NA|TRBV7-3|TRBJ2-7
CASSLMAAHTYEQYF
TGTGCCAGCAGCTTAATGGCAGCCCACACCTACGAGCAGTACTTC
>medium-sized|NA|TRBV20-1|TRBJ1-5
CSATYAMDQPQHF
TGCAGTGCTACCTACGCAATGGATCAGCCCCAGCATTTT
>many|TRBD1|TRBV5-6|TRBJ2-7
CASSAGTGGYTSEYF
TGTGCCAGCAGCGCCGGGACAGGGGGTTATACGTCCGAGTACTTC
>medium-sized|TRBD1|TRBV6-1|TRBJ2-7
CASSDNRGPGEQYF
TGTGCCAGCAGTGATAACAGGGGGCCGGGGGAGCAGTACTTC
>medium-sized|NA|TRBV2|TRBJ1-2
CASSRTVLYGYTF
TGTGCCAGCAGTCGGACGGTACTCTATGGCTACACCTTC
>medium-sized|NA|TRBV11-3|TRBJ2-1
CASSLGVQGTRLFF
TGTGCCAGCAGCTTAGGAGTTCAAGGGACTCGACTGTTCTTC
>NA|NA|TRBV6-1|TRBJ2-1
CAGGGGRNYNEQFF
TGTGCCGGCGGAGGGGGGCGGAACTACAATGAGCAGTTCTTC
>medium-sized|NA|TRBV24-1|TRBJ2-2
CATSINRVGTGELFF
TGTGCCACCAGTATTAACAGGGTAGGAACCGGGGAGCTGTTTTTT
>many|NA|TRBV20-1|TRBJ2-3
CSAQTGGQGDTQYF
TGCAGTGCGCAGACGGGGGGCCAGGGAGATACGCAGTATTTT
>few|TRBD1|TRBV2|TRBJ2-7
CASSYGQGDEQYF
TGTGCCAGCAGTTACGGACAGGGAGACGAGCAGTACTTC
>NA|NA|TRBV9|TRBJ1-1
CASSVGGIRTEAFF
TGTGCCAGCAGCGTAGGAGGGATTCGGACTGAAGCTTTCTTT
>NA|NA|TRBV5-1|TRBJ1-4
CASSLSGRGGEKLFF
TGCGCCAGCAGCTTGTCGGGCAGGGGAGGTGAAAAACTGTTTTTT
>once|NA|TRBV7-3|TRBJ1-2
CASSGASGDNGYTF
TGTGCCAGCAGCGGGGCCTCAGGGGACAATGGCTACACCTTC
>many|NA|TRBV11-2|TRBJ2-1
CASSLLGRNNEQFF
TGTGCCAGCAGCCTACTGGGCAGGAACAATGAGCAGTTCTTC
>many|NA|TRBV7-7|TRBJ2-3
CASSLGGGIGTDTQYF
TGTGCTAGCAGCTTAGGCGGAGGGATCGGCACAGATACGCAGTATTTT
>few|NA|TRBV6-2/TRBV6-3|TRBJ2-3
CASSYESGSTDTQYF
TGTGCCAGCAGTTACGAATCAGGGAGCACAGATACGCAGTATTTT
>medium-sized|NA|TRBV28|TRBJ2-3
CASAPSVAASTDTQYF
TGTGCCAGCGCACCGAGTGTAGCGGCTAGCACAGATACGCAGTATTTT
>NA|TRBD1|TRBV2|TRBJ1-6
CASSASGQGYNSPLHF
TGTGCCAGCAGTGCCTCGGGACAGGGCTATAATTCACCCCTCCACTTT
>many|TRBD2|TRBV3-1|TRBJ2-5
CASSQTSGRHQETQYF
TGTGCCAGCAGCCAGACTAGCGGGAGGCACCAAGAGACCCAGTACTTC
>many|TRBD1|TRBV11-3|TRBJ2-7
CASSSRPEGQDNYEQYF
TGTGCCAGCAGCTCTAGACCTGAGGGACAGGATAACTACGAGCAGTACTTC
>medium-sized|NA|TRBV6-1|TRBJ2-5
CASSRLMGIQYF
TGTGCCAGCAGTCGCTTGATGGGGATCCAGTACTTC
>NA|NA|TRBV6-1|TRBJ1-6
CASSDGQWASPLHF
TGTGCCAGCAGCGACGGACAGTGGGCCTCACCCCTCCACTTT
>few|NA|TRBV12-3/TRBV12-4|TRBJ1-3
CASSFLTPVNTIYF
TGTGCCAGCAGTTTTCTAACCCCTGTAAACACCATATATTTT
>few|NA|TRBV9|TRBJ1-6
CASGASNSPLHF
TGTGCCAGCGGCGCCAGTAATTCACCCCTCCACTTT
>many|TRBD1|TRBV11-2|TRBJ1-1
CASSPGQGNTEAFF
TGTGCCAGCAGCCCGGGACAGGGGAATACTGAAGCTTTCTTT
>medium-sized|NA|TRBV20-1|TRBJ1-2
CSASVPREGYGYTF
TGCAGTGCTAGCGTTCCCAGGGAGGGCTATGGCTACACCTTC
>many|TRBD1|TRBV4-1|TRBJ1-2
CASSRTGTAYAGYTF
TGCGCCAGCAGCCGAACCGGGACAGCGTATGCTGGCTACACCTTC
>medium-sized|TRBD1|TRBV20-1|TRBJ2-3
CSAGQGLGNTQYF
TGCAGTGCTGGACAGGGGCTTGGAAATACGCAGTATTTT
>many|NA|TRBV7-9|TRBJ1-2
CASAPQRVLYGYTF
TGTGCCAGCGCTCCTCAGCGTGTTTTGTATGGCTACACCTTC
>few|TRBD2|TRBV28|TRBJ2-3
CASRIAGGGTYTQYF
TGTGCCAGCAGAATAGCGGGAGGGGGCACATATACGCAGTATTTT
>NA|NA|TRBV2|TRBJ2-1
CASSDQDKNNEQFF
TGTGCCAGCAGTGATCAGGACAAGAACAATGAGCAGTTCTTC
>NA|TRBD2|TRBV27|TRBJ2-7
CASSLSASGIYEQYF
TGTGCCAGCAGTTTAAGTGCCAGCGGGATCTACGAGCAGTACTTC
>medium-sized|NA|TRBV20-1|TRBJ1-2
CSAHTGLTSYGYTF
TGCAGTGCTCATACAGGGCTAACCTCCTATGGCTACACCTTC
>medium-sized|NA|TRBV27|TRBJ2-3
CASSLSVDRADTQYF
TGTGCCAGCAGTTTATCTGTAGATCGGGCAGATACGCAGTATTTT
>few|TRBD2|TRBV24-1|TRBJ2-1
CATGPMGGGVDEQFF
TGTGCCACCGGCCCTATGGGGGGAGGGGTTGATGAGCAGTTCTTC
>NA|NA|TRBV28|TRBJ1-5
CASSLWQRNQPQHF
TGTGCCAGCAGTTTGTGGCAGAGAAATCAGCCCCAGCATTTT
>NA|NA|TRBV4-1|TRBJ2-3
CASSQCGRVGDTQYF
TGCGCCAGCAGCCAATGTGGCAGGGTGGGAGATACGCAGTATTTT
>many|NA|TRBV9|TRBJ2-3
CASSAGWDILTDTQYF
TGTGCCAGCAGCGCCGGATGGGACATACTCACGGATACGCAGTATTTT
>NA|NA|TRBV4-1|TRBJ1-1
CASSQSENTEAFF
TGCGCCAGCAGCCAATCAGAGAATACTGAAGCTTTCTTT
>many|NA|TRBV18|TRBJ2-6
CASSPGANVLTF
TGTGCCAGCTCACCTGGGGCCAACGTCCTGACTTTC
>NA|TRBD1|TRBV2|TRBJ1-2
CASSGTGFGYTF
TGTGCCAGCAGTGGGACAGGGTTCGGCTACACCTTC
>few|NA|TRBV6-1|TRBJ2-3
CASSRQDADTQYF
TGTGCCAGCAGCCGACAGGACGCAGATACGCAGTATTTT
>few|TRBD1|TRBV24-1|TRBJ1-5
CATSDGTGGWGQPQHF
TGTGCCACCAGTGATGGGACAGGGGGTTGGGGTCAGCCACAGCATTTT
>many|TRBD2|TRBV7-6|TRBJ2-2
CASSLVLPGGAEAGELFF
TGTGCCAGCAGCTTAGTCTTGCCCGGGGGGGCCGAGGCCGGGGAGCTGTTTTTT
>many|NA|TRBV5-6|TRBJ1-2
CASSQVVGGYGYTF
TGTGCCAGCAGCCAGGTGGTGGGGGGCTATGGCTACACCTTC
>medium-sized|NA|TRBV6-1|TRBJ2-2
CASRHPDGELFF
TGTGCCAGCAGGCATCCCGATGGGGAGCTGTTTTTT
>medium-sized|NA|TRBV6-1|TRBJ2-1
CASSDRENNEQFF
TGTGCCAGCAGTGACAGGGAAAACAATGAGCAGTTCTTC
>NA|NA|TRBV6-1|TRBJ2-3
CASSSMSTDTQYF
TGTGCCAGCAGTTCAATGAGCACAGATACGCAGTATTTT
>medium-sized|TRBD1|TRBV6-1|TRBJ1-5
CASSPLTGFSNQPQHF
TGTGCCAGCAGTCCCTTGACAGGGTTTAGCAATCAGCCCCAGCATTTT
>medium-sized|NA|TRBV7-9|TRBJ2-7
CASSLAGGATYEQYF
TGTGCCAGCAGCTTAGCGGGGGGAGCTACCTACGAGCAGTACTTC
>NA|NA|TRBV24-1|TRBJ2-1
CATSDLGGFYNEQFF
TGTGCCACCAGTGATTTAGGGGGGTTCTACAATGAGCAGTTCTTC
>many|TRBD2|TRBV3-1|TRBJ2-1
CASSPIASGSMFF
TGTGCCAGCAGCCCCATCGCTAGCGGGAGTATGTTCTTC